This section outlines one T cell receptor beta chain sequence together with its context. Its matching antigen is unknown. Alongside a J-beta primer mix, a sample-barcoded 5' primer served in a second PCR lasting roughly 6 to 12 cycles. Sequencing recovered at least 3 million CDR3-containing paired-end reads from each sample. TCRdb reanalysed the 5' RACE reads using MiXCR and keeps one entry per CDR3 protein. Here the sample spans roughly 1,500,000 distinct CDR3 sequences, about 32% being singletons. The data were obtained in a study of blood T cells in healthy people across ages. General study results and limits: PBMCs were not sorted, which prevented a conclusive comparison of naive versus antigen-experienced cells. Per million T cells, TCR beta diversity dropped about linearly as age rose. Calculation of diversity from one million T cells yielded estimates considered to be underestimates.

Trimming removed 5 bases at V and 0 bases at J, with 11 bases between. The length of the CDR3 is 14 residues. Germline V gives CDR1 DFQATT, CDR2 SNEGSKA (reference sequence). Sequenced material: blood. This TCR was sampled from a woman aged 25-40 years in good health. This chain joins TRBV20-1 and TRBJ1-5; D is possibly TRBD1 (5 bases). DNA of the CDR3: TGCAGTGCTCTTCGGGGCGATAGCAATCAGCCCCAGCATTTT. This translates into CSALRGDSNQPQHF.